Listed here is a single T cell receptor (beta chain). The antigen it binds to is not known. Per-base quality was not reported, and no clone a single base away is much larger than it. Patients with autoimmune disease history or receiving systemic immunosuppression were excluded from the trial. Peripheral blood for TCR sequencing was drawn from every dose cohort at baseline, at cycle 4 day 1 and at cycle 7 day 1. The samples were drawn from a first-in-human, open-label, multicenter phase I dose-escalation trial of ivuxolimab. Adults with locally advanced or metastatic melanoma, renal cell, hepatocellular, or head and neck squamous cell carcinoma were enrolled in the trial. CD4+ and CD8+ T cells were sorted separately from peripheral blood before TCR sequencing. The data stem from a study of OX40 agonist ivuxolimab in advanced cancers. For the study in its entirety: Ivuxolimab, which targeted the costimulatory receptor OX40 (CD134), was an agonistic, fully human IgG2 monoclonal antibody. The point of sequencing TCRbeta in the periphery was to test whether ivuxolimab changed TCR sequence diversity and drove clonal T-cell expansion. Patients were allowed to have had prior anti-PD-1, anti-PD-L1 or anti-CTLA-4 therapy, and approximately 40% of the dose-escalation patients had previously received checkpoint inhibitors. In the dose-escalation cohort, 65% to 90% of patients were male, and the mean age was roughly 60 years, with a range of about 23 to 90. Of the 50 or so patients in dose escalation, 19 had hepatocellular carcinoma, about 15 had melanoma, 9 had renal cell carcinoma and 9 had head and neck cancer. Three dose-escalation patients achieved partial responses, one with hepatocellular carcinoma and two with cutaneous melanoma. Intravenous ivuxolimab was administered to patients every 2 weeks at six dose levels: 0.01, 0.1, 0.3, 1.5, 3 and 10 mg/kg. The paper reports the monotherapy dose-escalation portion (N of about 54 patients) of the phase I ivuxolimab trial. Overall study outcomes, separate from this receptor: Antigen specificity was not determined for the clonally expanded peripheral T cells. In partial responders in the 0.1-3.0 mg/kg groups, normalized peripheral clonal expansion was found to be among the lowest, especially among CD8+ T cells. On average, CD8+ T cells showed more expanded clones than CD4+ T cells after ivuxolimab. At doses from 0.1 to 3.0 mg/kg, clonal expansion was seen in both CD4+ and CD8+ blood T cells between baseline and week 6. Low levels of normalized T-cell clonal expansion were also seen in some patients who did not respond.

The CDR3 has 15 amino acids, counting the end cysteine and phenylalanine. Left in the record is the CDR3 DNA by itself, 45 bases read in frame from the first base. V and J are trimmed by 2 bases and 4 bases, and the gene matches miss 5 bases of the junction. Taken from the germline V gene, the CDR1 and CDR2 loops are MDHEN and SYDVKM. To sequence the TCRbeta CDR3 region, genomic DNA was isolated from the sorted cells. The immunoSEQ Assay was used for sequencing of TCRbeta CDR3 regions. This is the immuneACCESS table as TCRdb keeps it, with only in-frame sequences that have V and J called. A part of the clones is gone; compared with another copy, unresolved V genes explain less than half, and the rest is unexplained. A total of about 85,000 clones appear in this sample, around 86% of them only once. The ten largest clones represent roughly 1.9% of the sample.

This receptor was taken from an adult with an advanced solid tumor such as melanoma, head and neck, liver or kidney cancer. The sequenced sample was CD4+ or CD8+ T cells sorted from blood, obtained in a trial of the OX40 agonist ivuxolimab. The chain is made from TRBV28 and TRBJ1-5; the junction holds 7 bases that match TRBD1. The CDR3 region reads CASSLDRAVNQPQHF. The DNA sequence is as follows: TGTGCCAGCAGTTTAGACAGGGCGGTGAATCAGCCCCAGCATTTT.